This T cell receptor (beta chain) was observed in a study of CD8 T cells in ankylosing spondylitis. This clonotype was detected many times. Its antigen is not known. TCRdb reanalysed the 5' RACE reads using MiXCR and keeps one entry per CDR3 protein. Of about 130,000 distinct CDR3 sequences in the sample, approximately 6.8% were seen once. V lost 5 bases, J lost 4 bases, and 14 bases lay in between. Germline-derived CDR1 and CDR2 are MDHEN and SYDVKM. This CDR3 has 14 amino acids. The study, taken as a whole, reports: Several of the motif variants were reported before in synovial fluid and blood from reactive arthritis. A TCR beta motif made of fewer than 10 highly homologous variants seemed typical of ankylosing spondylitis blood.

The sample consisted of blood, either unsorted or a sorted T cell fraction (not recorded which). This chain uses TRBV28 with TRBJ2-5; TRBD2 is a possible D gene (5 bases). The sequence was obtained from a male donor with ankylosing spondylitis or in good health (not recorded which). For the CDR3, the DNA is TGTGCCAGCAGTCATAGCGAGGAAGGAGAGACCCAGTACTTC. This gives the protein CASSHSEEGETQYF.